These 21 T cell receptor beta chains were sequenced from one sample in a study of cytomegalovirus exposure and HLA in healthy donors (dated by TCRdb to 2015 to 2018). Library creation used the immunoSEQ multiplex PCR assay. The multiplex PCR relied on a mix of 60 forward primers for TCR Vbeta segments and 13 reverse primers for TCR Jbeta segments. TCRdb holds this immuneACCESS table with in-frame rearrangements only. Some clones are missing; in checked studies, unresolved V genes explain under half, and the rest has no known cause. Present in this sample are approximately 170,000 clones, 70% to 90% of which were seen just once. The ten largest clones take up approximately 2.2% of the sample. The sample consisted of PBMCs. Receptors were obtained from a male donor in good health and CMV-seronegative.

The V and J genes are TRBV9 and TRBJ2-5, with TRBD1 as a possible D gene (5 bases). The CDR3 length is 16 residues. Germline V gene data show CDR1 as SGDLS and CDR2 as YYNGEE. V shed 4 bases and J shed 5 bases, with 21 bases lying between them. The CDR3 DNA sequence: TGTGCCAGCAGCCCCGGGCAGGGTCTTGATCGGGAGACCCAGTACTTC. Protein sequence: CASSPGQGLDRETQYF.

The chain is built from TRBV29-1 and TRBJ2-3; TRBD2 might be the D (6 bases). Germline lookup yields CDR1 SQVTM and CDR2 ANQGSEA. V was cut by 4 bases and J by 7 bases, with 12 bases left in between. This CDR3 comprises 12 residues. The CDR3 DNA reads TGCAGCGTTGTCCTCGGGGGTAATACGCAGTATTTT. Protein: CSVVLGGNTQYF.

The chain is built from TRBV28 and TRBJ2-7; the D gene is possibly TRBD1 (5 bases). V gave up 2 bases and J gave up 0 bases, with 14 bases separating them. Germline V gene data show CDR1 as MDHEN and CDR2 as SYDVKM. CDR3 size: 16 residues. CDR3 coding DNA: TGTGCCAGCAGTTTAGGTTTAGGGGCGAGCTCCTACGAGCAGTACTTC. The encoded protein is CASSLGLGASSYEQYF.

The gene calls are TRBV11-3 and TRBJ2-7; 7 bases line up with TRBD1. The trim removed 1 base at V and 6 bases at J, leaving 9 bases unmatched. This CDR3 region has 15 residues. CDR1 and CDR2 (germline): SGHNT, YENEEA. Here the CDR3 DNA reads TGTGCCAGCAGCTTAGTTGGGACAGAAGGCGTCGAGCAGTACTTC. Protein sequence: CASSLVGTEGVEQYF.

Only one count was recorded for this clone. This sequence joins TRBV4-2 and TRBJ2-3; D might be TRBD1 (6 bases). V was trimmed by 0 bases and J by 9 bases, leaving 13 bases between them. The CDR3 runs to 14 residues. Germline CDR1 reads LGHNA; CDR2 reads YNFKEQ. The CDR3 here is CASSQDTGRGTQYF. CDR3 nucleotides: TGTGCCAGCAGCCAAGACACCGGAAGGGGGACGCAGTATTTT.

The CDR3 DNA follows: TGTGCCAGCAGTCATGGACTAGCGGGAGTTGAGCAGTTCTTC. Its translation is CASSHGLAGVEQFF. The rearrangement links TRBV27 to TRBJ2-1; 13 positions agree with TRBD2. The CDR3 has 14 residues. CDR1 MNHEY and CDR2 SMNVEV come from the germline V gene (reference sequence). V gave up 5 bases and J gave up 9 bases; unmatched junction bases: 4.

The J gene is TRBJ1-2, the V gene TRBV6-1; TRBD1 is a possible D gene (5 bases). Trimming pared 3 bases from V and 4 bases from J, leaving 12 bases between. Germline CDR1 MNHNS, CDR2 SASEGT. The CDR3 is 14 residues long. CDR3 nucleotides: TGTGCCAGCAGTGATCGAGACAGCTTCTATGGCTACACCTTC. This gives the protein CASSDRDSFYGYTF.

The V gene is TRBV7-2, the J gene TRBJ2-7, with TRBD2 matching 10 bases. V trimming: 1 base; J trimming: 6 bases; junction bases outside the gene matches: 9. The CDR3 has 16 residues. The germline CDR1 and CDR2 sequences are SGHTA and FQGNSA. The CDR3: CASSLERGGQRIEQYF. The CDR3 DNA reads TGTGCCAGCAGCTTAGAGCGGGGGGGCCAGAGAATCGAGCAGTACTTC. Full variable domain (missing parts from reference TRBV7-2 and TRBJ2-7): GAGVSQSPSNKVTEKGKDVELRCDPISGHTALYWYRQSLGQGLEFLIYFQGNSAPDKSGLPSDRFSAERTGGSVSTLTIQRTQQEDSAVYLCASSLERGGQRIEQYFGPGTRLTVT.

This clone was recorded a few times. The V call is TRBV4-1, the J call TRBJ1-1, with TRBD1 matching over 7 bases. V shed 1 base and J 4 bases; nucleotides not matched to a gene: 3. The CDR3 spans 14 residues. The germline gives CDR1 MGHRA, CDR2 YSYEKL. The CDR3 nucleotides read TGCGCCAGCAGCCAAGTATCAGGGGGCACTGAAGCTTTCTTT. It translates to CASSQVSGGTEAFF.

The chain combines TRBV27 with TRBJ1-5, with D possibly matching TRBD1 (6 bases). CDR3 length equals 13 residues. V lost 6 bases and J 6 bases, leaving 12 bases between the germline ends. The germline V gene encodes CDR1 MNHEY and CDR2 SMNVEV (reference sequence). CDR3 sequence: CASSQQGGQPQHF. The CDR3 bases are TGTGCCAGCAGCCAACAGGGTGGTCAGCCCCAGCATTTT.

V usage is TRBV7-6 and J usage is TRBJ2-1; TRBD2 agrees at 11 bases. Germline assignment: CDR1 SGHVS and CDR2 FNYEAQ. V lost 0 bases to trimming and J lost 4 bases; unmatched junction nucleotides: 2. There are 16 residues in the CDR3. The CDR3: CASSLASGGAYNEQFF. DNA of the CDR3: TGTGCCAGCAGCTTAGCTAGCGGGGGGGCTTACAATGAGCAGTTCTTC.

The CDR3 DNA follows: TGTGCCAGCAGTCAAACCACCACAGGGTCTGAAGCTTTCTTT. It yields the protein CASSQTTTGSEAFF. This chain uses TRBV2 with TRBJ1-1; possible D gene TRBD1, 6 bases. V shed 5 bases and J shed 6 bases, with 16 bases lying between them. Germline loops: CDR1 SNHLY, CDR2 FYNNEI. The CDR3 runs to 14 residues.

This rearrangement joins TRBV30 to TRBJ2-7; D possibly corresponds to TRBD2 (5 bases). Germline V gene lookup returns CDR1 GTSNPN and CDR2 SVGIG (reference sequence). CDR3 size: 16 residues. V was shortened by 3 bases and J by 5 bases, with 23 bases between the two germline ends. The CDR3 bases are TGTGCCTGGAGCCCCGACCACTGGCCAGGAGGCAACGAGCAGTACTTC. Its protein product is CAWSPDHWPGGNEQYF. The full variable domain, in which reference TRBV30 and TRBJ2-7 provide the parts outside the CDR3, is SQTIHQWPATLVQPVGSPLSLECTVEGTSNPNLYWYRQAAGRGLQLLFYSVGIGQISSEVPQNLSASRPQDRQFILSSKKLLLSDSGFYLCAWSPDHWPGGNEQYFGPGTRLTVT.

This clone was observed a handful of times. The J gene is TRBJ1-1, the V gene TRBV4-1, with 8 bases matching TRBD1. This CDR3 is 15 amino acids long. With 4 bases clipped from V and 2 bases from J, the junction kept 6 bases outside the gene matches. Germline V gives CDR1 MGHRA, CDR2 YSYEKL. CDR3 protein: CASSRQGAGNTEAFF. The CDR3 DNA sequence: TGCGCCAGCAGCCGTCAGGGGGCTGGTAACACTGAAGCTTTCTTT.

J is TRBJ1-1 and V is TRBV10-3, with a possible D match to TRBD1 (6 bases). Germline-derived CDR1 and CDR2 are ENHRY and SYGVKD. With 0 bases removed from V and 6 bases from J, the gap between germline ends came to 17 bases. This CDR3 region has 16 residues. The CDR3 DNA follows: TGTGCCATCAGTGAGTCGAAGGGGCAGGGGTCCGCTGAAGCTTTCTTT. Its translation: CAISESKGQGSAEAFF.

This chain connects TRBV4-3 to TRBJ2-7, with 9 bases identical to TRBD2. The trim removed 0 bases at V and 6 bases at J, leaving 3 bases unmatched. Germline CDR1 reads LGHNA; CDR2 reads YSLEER. This CDR3 is 14 amino acids long. CDR3 protein: CASSQERTSAEQYF. The CDR3 bases are TGCGCCAGCAGCCAAGAGAGGACTAGCGCCGAGCAGTACTTC.

The CDR3 DNA reads TGCAGCGTAGCGGTCGGGAGCCAAGAGACCCAGTACTTC. Amino acid sequence: CSVAVGSQETQYF. V is TRBV29-1 and J is TRBJ2-5; a weak D match, TRBD2 (6 bases). Germline assignment: CDR1 SQVTM and CDR2 ANQGSEA. Trimming took off 6 bases at V and 1 base at J, with 12 bases between the two ends. The CDR3 consists of 13 residues.

The chain combines TRBV28 with TRBJ2-1, with D hard to call. The CDR3 is 16 residues long. V dropped 0 bases and J dropped 6 bases, with 15 bases sitting between them. The germline gives CDR1 MDHEN, CDR2 SYDVKM. The CDR3, as DNA: TGTGCCAGCAGTTTATGGGCTTCATCAGGATTCAATGAGCAGTTCTTC. Protein sequence: CASSLWASSGFNEQFF.

In DNA form, the CDR3 reads TGTGCCAGCAGCGAGCGAGGGGGGGCGGGGACCGGGGAGCTGTTTTTT. Amino acids: CASSERGGAGTGELFF. The V call is TRBV6-6, the J call TRBJ2-2; perhaps TRBD2 as D (7 bases). V lost 6 bases and J 5 bases, leaving 19 bases between the germline ends. Germline V gives CDR1 MNHNY, CDR2 SVGAGI (reference sequence). The CDR3 runs 16 residues.

This clone has only one observation. The rearrangement joins TRBV2 to TRBJ2-5, with a possible D match to TRBD2 (7 bases). The assigned J gene may be wrong: the sequence end matches TRBJ2-7 better. In germline, CDR1 is SNHLY, CDR2 FYNNEI. The CDR3 contains 13 residues. CDR3 nucleotide sequence: TGTGCCAGCAGTGTCGGGGGGCAGGCCGAGCAGTACTTC. It is translated as CASSVGGQAEQYF.

V gene TRBV6-5 combines with J gene TRBJ1-2, with a weak D call TRBD1 (6 bases). Trimming pared 0 bases from V and 5 bases from J, leaving 10 bases between. Germline CDR1 MNHEY, CDR2 SVGAGI. The CDR3 is 14 amino acids. The CDR3 DNA is TGTGCCAGCAGTTACTCGGACAGACTGTATGGCTACACCTTC. Protein sequence: CASSYSDRLYGYTF.